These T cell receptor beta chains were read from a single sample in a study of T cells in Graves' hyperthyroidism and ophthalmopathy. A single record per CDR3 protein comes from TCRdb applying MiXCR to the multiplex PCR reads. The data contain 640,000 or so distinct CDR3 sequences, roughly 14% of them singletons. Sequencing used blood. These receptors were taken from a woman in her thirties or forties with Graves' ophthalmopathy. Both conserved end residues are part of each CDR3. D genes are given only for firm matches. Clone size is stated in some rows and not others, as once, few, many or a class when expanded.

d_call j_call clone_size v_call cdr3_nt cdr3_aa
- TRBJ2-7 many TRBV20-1 TGCAGTGCTAGAGTTGGAGGAACCTACGAGCAGTACTTC CSARVGGTYEQYF
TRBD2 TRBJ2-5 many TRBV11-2 TGTGCCAGCAGCTTATGGTTTTTCAGCGGGAGCTCGGAGACCCAGTACTTC CASSLWFFSGSSETQYF
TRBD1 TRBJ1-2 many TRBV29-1 TGCAGCGTTGCCGCCGGGACAGGGGGTGGGGGCTACACCTTC CSVAAGTGGGGYTF
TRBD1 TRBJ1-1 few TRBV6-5 TGTGCCAGCAGTTTTGGGACAGCCTTTGAAGCTTTCTTT CASSFGTAFEAFF
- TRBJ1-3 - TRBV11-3 TGTGCCAGCAGCCCCCTAGGCAGACACTCTGGAAACACCATATATTTT CASSPLGRHSGNTIYF
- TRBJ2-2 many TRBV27 TGTGCCAGCAGCAAAGGGACCTATACGAACACCGGGGAGCTGTTTTTT CASSKGTYTNTGELFF
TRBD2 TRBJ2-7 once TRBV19 TGTGCCAGTGCGGGACTAGCGGGAGGCTACGAGCAGTACTTC CASAGLAGGYEQYF
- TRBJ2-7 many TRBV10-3 TGTGCCATCAGAGATAGCGGATCCTCCTACGAGCAGTACTTC CAIRDSGSSYEQYF
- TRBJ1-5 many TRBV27 TGTGCCAGCAGTCAAAGGGCCCTTAGCAATCAGCCCCAGCATTTT CASSQRALSNQPQHF
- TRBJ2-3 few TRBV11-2 TGTGCCAGCCGTGGCACAGATACGCAGTATTTT CASRGTDTQYF
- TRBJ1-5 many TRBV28 TGTGCCAGCAGTTTAGCGGAACAGGGCTTTACGCCCCAGCATTTT CASSLAEQGFTPQHF
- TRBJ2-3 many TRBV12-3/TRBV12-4 TGTGCCAGCAGTTCCGACAGATACACAGATACGCAGTATTTT CASSSDRYTDTQYF
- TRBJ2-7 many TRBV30 TGTGCCTGGAGACCAGGGGTGGACGAGCAGTACTTC CAWRPGVDEQYF
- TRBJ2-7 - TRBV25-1 TGTGCCAGCAGTCTTAATGGGGGGTTGGGAACTGGGGACGAGCAGTACTTC CASSLNGGLGTGDEQYF
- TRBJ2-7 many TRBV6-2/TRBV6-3 TGTGCCAGCAGTCCCGGGGTCTACGAGCAGTACTTC CASSPGVYEQYF
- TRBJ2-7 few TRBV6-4 TGTGCCAGCATTCCTATCCCGAACCTAACCTACGAGCAGTACTTC CASIPIPNLTYEQYF
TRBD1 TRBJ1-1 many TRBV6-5 TGTGCCAGCAATTCGGGCGCCGCAGGGGGCACTTGGTCGAAGGCTTTCTTT CASNSGAAGGTWSKAFF
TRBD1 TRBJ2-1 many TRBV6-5 TGTGCCAGCAGTTACGGACAGGCCGCCTACAATGAGCAGTTCTTC CASSYGQAAYNEQFF
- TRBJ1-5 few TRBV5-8 TGTGCCAGCAGCTTGGTGGGATCGGGCCAGCCCCAGCATTTT CASSLVGSGQPQHF
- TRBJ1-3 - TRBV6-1 TGTGCCAGCAGTGAAGAAGTAGTCCTCGAGAGAAACGCCATATATTTT CASSEEVVLERNAIYF
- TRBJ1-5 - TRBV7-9 TGTGCCAGCAGCTTACTCGGGGCAGACAATCAGCCCCAGCATTTT CASSLLGADNQPQHF
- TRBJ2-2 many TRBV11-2 TGTGCCAGCAGCTTAGTGGGACTTATCGCGAACACCGGGGAGCTGTTTTTT CASSLVGLIANTGELFF
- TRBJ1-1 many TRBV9 TGTGCCAGCAGCCCTCGACTGCTCAACACTGAAGCTTTCTTT CASSPRLLNTEAFF
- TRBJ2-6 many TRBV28 TGTGCCAGCTTAACCGGGTCCTCCATCTCTGGGGCCAACGTCCTGACTTTC CASLTGSSISGANVLTF
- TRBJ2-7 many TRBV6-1 TGTGCCAGCGGAAGGGGCTCCTACGAGCAGTACTTC CASGRGSYEQYF
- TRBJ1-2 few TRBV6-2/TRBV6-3 TGTGCCAGCTGGACCAGGGGATACTATGGCTACACCTTC CASWTRGYYGYTF
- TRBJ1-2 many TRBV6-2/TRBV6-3 TGTGCCAGCAGTTACCCGACGGAATCCACCTTC CASSYPTESTF
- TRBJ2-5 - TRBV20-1 TGCAGTGCAGACAACCAAGAGACCCAGTACTTC CSADNQETQYF
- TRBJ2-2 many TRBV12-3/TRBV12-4 TGTGCCAGCAGTTATCGCACGAACACCGGGGAGCTGTTTTTT CASSYRTNTGELFF
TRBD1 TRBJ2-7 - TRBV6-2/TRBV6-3 TGTGCCAGCAGCCCCAGACAGGGGCCGGGGGAGCAGTACTTC CASSPRQGPGEQYF
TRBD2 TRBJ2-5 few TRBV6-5 TGTGCCAGCAGTTACCCCGCCCCCCGGGTAGCGGGAACAGAGACCCAGTACTTC CASSYPAPRVAGTETQYF
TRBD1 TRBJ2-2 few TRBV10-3 TGTGCCATCAGTGAACAGGGGGATGCCGGGGAGCTGTTTTTT CAISEQGDAGELFF
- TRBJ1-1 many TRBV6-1 TGTGCCAGCAGCCGGAACGCGGGGAACACTGAAGCTTTCTTT CASSRNAGNTEAFF
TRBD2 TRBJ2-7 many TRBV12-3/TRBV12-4 TGTGCCAGCAGTTTAGGACTAGCGGGAGGCGGCTACGAGCAGTACTTC CASSLGLAGGGYEQYF
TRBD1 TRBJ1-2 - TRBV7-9 TGTGCCAGCAGCCCCCGGGACAGGAGGGGAGGCTACACCTTC CASSPRDRRGGYTF
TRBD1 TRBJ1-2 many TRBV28 TGTGCCAGCAGTTCGAGGGGGCCTGGCTACACCTTC CASSSRGPGYTF
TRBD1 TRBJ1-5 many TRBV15 TGTGCCACCAGCGGGCAGACAGGGGGCAATCAGCCCCAGCATTTT CATSGQTGGNQPQHF
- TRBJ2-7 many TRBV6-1 TGTGCCAGCACCTCCCATAGGGACCTCTCCTACGAGCAGTACTTC CASTSHRDLSYEQYF
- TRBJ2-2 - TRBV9 TGTGCCAGCAGCAGGAGGGCAGCTACTACCGGGGAGCTGTTTTTT CASSRRAATTGELFF
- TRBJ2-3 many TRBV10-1 TGCGCCAGCAGTGATAAGGGGTCCAGCACAGATACGCAGTATTTT CASSDKGSSTDTQYF
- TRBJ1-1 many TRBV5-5 TGTGCCAGCAGCTTACAGCCAATTGAAGCTTTCTTT CASSLQPIEAFF
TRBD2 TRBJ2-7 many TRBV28 TGTGCCAGCGGAGTGGCATACAGCGGGAGGGCCTACGAGCAGTACTTC CASGVAYSGRAYEQYF
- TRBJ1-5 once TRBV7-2 TGTGCCAGCAGCCTAGCCGGGACTGAGTATCAGCCCCAGCATTTT CASSLAGTEYQPQHF
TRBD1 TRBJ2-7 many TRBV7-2 TGTGCCAGCAGTTTAGCAGGGGGAACCTACGAGCAGTACTTC CASSLAGGTYEQYF
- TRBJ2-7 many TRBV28 TGTGCCAGCAGTCGACCCCTCGACGAGCAGTACTTC CASSRPLDEQYF
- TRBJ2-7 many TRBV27 TGTGCCAGCAGTTTGATCGGGGGGCGGGACGAGCAGTACTTC CASSLIGGRDEQYF
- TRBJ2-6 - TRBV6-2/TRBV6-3 TGTGCCAGCTACAGGGTTGCTGGGGCCAACGTCCTGACTTTC CASYRVAGANVLTF